Below, 22 T cell receptor beta chains from the same sample are listed, as sequenced in a study of blood T cell repertoires in COVID-19. The assay was immunoSEQ multiplex PCR, and TCRdb's table has in-frame clones only and misses some. Found here are a few hundred thousand clones, nearly 90% of them singletons; the top ten hold roughly 2.2%. Sequenced input: peripheral blood. These receptors were obtained from a woman in her sixties or seventies with COVID-19, enrolled during active disease.

The chain employs TRBV19 and TRBJ2-4; 13 nucleotides align to TRBD2. V lost 4 bases to trimming and J lost 4 bases; unmatched junction nucleotides: 1. Germline values: CDR1 LNHDA, CDR2 SQIVND (reference sequence). The CDR3 totals 15 residues. CDR3 residues: CASSTGLAGKNIQYF. The CDR3 region has the DNA TGTGCCAGTAGTACGGGACTAGCGGGGAAAAACATTCAGTACTTC.

This sequence joins TRBV5-8 and TRBJ2-3, with D perhaps TRBD1 (6 bases). CDR3 length: 14 amino acids. V dropped 4 bases and J dropped 8 bases, with 17 bases sitting between them. CDR1 SGHTS and CDR2 YDEGEE come from the germline V gene. The CDR3 DNA sequence: TGTGCCAGCAGCCGCGGACAGCAATCCGGTACGCAGTATTTT. Protein: CASSRGQQSGTQYF.

V is TRBV6-1 and J is TRBJ1-4; D is uncertain. Germline assignment: CDR1 MNHNS and CDR2 SASEGT. Between the trimmed V and J ends, which lost 1 base and 5 bases, there was a span of 20 bases. The CDR3 length is 18 residues. In nucleotides, the CDR3 is TGTGCCAGCAGTGAAGTTTGGAGGGTGGTGGTCAGCAATGAAAAACTGTTTTTT. This sequence encodes CASSEVWRVVVSNEKLFF.

The gene calls are TRBV5-1 and TRBJ1-1, with 8 nucleotides matching TRBD1. Germline V lookup: CDR1 SGHRS, CDR2 YFSETQ. The V gene end was trimmed by 5 bases and the J gene end by 4 bases; junction bases not matched to a gene: 7. The CDR3 totals 14 residues. Written as DNA, the CDR3 is TGCGCCAGCAGTAGACAGGGGTTAGGCACTGAAGCTTTCTTT. Its translation is CASSRQGLGTEAFF.

This chain connects TRBV4-2 to TRBJ1-1; D not resolved. Per germline, CDR1 LGHNA and CDR2 YNFKEQ. The CDR3 length is 16 residues. V was trimmed by 0 bases and J by 3 bases, leaving 14 bases between them. The CDR3 loop is CASSQESNSRYTEAFF. The CDR3, as DNA: TGTGCCAGCAGCCAAGAAAGCAATTCACGCTACACTGAAGCTTTCTTT.

V and J are TRBV4-3 and TRBJ2-1; TRBD2 agrees at 8 bases. Germline CDR1 LGHNA, CDR2 YSLEER. The CDR3 runs 17 residues. The J segment lost 7 bases and the V segment lost 0 bases, leaving 11 bases of the junction unmatched. CDR3 sequence: CASSQEPPTSGGNEQFF. The CDR3 nucleotides are TGCGCCAGCAGCCAAGAGCCTCCTACCAGCGGGGGTAATGAGCAGTTCTTC.

Points on this clone: The junction departs from the called germline gene at one end, perhaps through a read error. The chain joins TRBV6-6 to TRBJ1-2, with D possibly TRBD1 on 6 matching bases. This CDR3 region has 12 residues. CDR1 MNHNY and CDR2 SVGAGI come from the germline V gene (reference sequence). In DNA form, the CDR3 reads TGTGCCAGCAGTCACTCGCAGGGGGGCTACACCTTC. Translating gives CASSHSQGGYTF.

This chain uses TRBV7-9 with TRBJ1-1, with 7 bases identical to TRBD1. The CDR3 is 14 residues long. Trimming cost V 3 bases and J 5 bases; bases outside gene matches: 6. Germline V CDR1 and CDR2: SEHNR, FQNEAQ (reference sequence). The DNA for the CDR3 is TGTGCCAGCAGCTTCAACAGGGGTGGGACTGAAGCTTTCTTT. Its translation is CASSFNRGGTEAFF.

The gene calls are TRBV18 and TRBJ1-2; D call uncertain. V dropped 4 bases and J dropped 0 bases, with 12 bases sitting between them. The CDR3 contains 15 residues. The germline V gene encodes CDR1 KGHSH and CDR2 LQKENI. CDR3: CASSLTKTSNYGYTF. For the CDR3, the DNA is TGTGCCAGCTCACTAACCAAGACATCTAACTATGGCTACACCTTC.

The chain couples TRBV21-1 to TRBJ1-5; TRBD1 is the table's D call and was not checked against the DNA. TRBV21-1 is a pseudogene. This CDR3 has 20 amino acids. CDR3 in DNA: TGTGCCAGCAGCAATCCAACGGAGGACAGGGGTAGAAGTGAGGGTCAGCCCCAGCATTTT. Residues: CASSNPTEDRGRSEGQPQHF.

V is TRBV2 and J is TRBJ2-7; D perhaps matches TRBD2 (5 bases). V gave up 6 bases and J gave up 4 bases, with 16 bases separating them. Germline V gene sequence: CDR1 SNHLY, CDR2 FYNNEI. The CDR3 totals 14 residues. Here the CDR3 DNA reads TGTGCCAGCAGCGTAACCCGGGATAGTTACGAGCAGTACTTC. It translates to CASSVTRDSYEQYF.

This sequence joins TRBV13 and TRBJ1-2, with TRBD1 as a possible D gene (5 bases). V was pared by 1 base and J by 8 bases, with 14 bases between. CDR3 length: 14 residues. The germline V gene encodes CDR1 PRHDT and CDR2 FYEKMQ (reference sequence). The CDR3 coding sequence is TGTGCCAGCAGCTTAGTGGGACTAGTCGGAGGCTACACCTTC. The encoded protein is CASSLVGLVGGYTF.

This clone appeared once. The rearrangement joins TRBV9 to TRBJ2-1; 10 bases align to TRBD2. The germline V gene encodes CDR1 SGDLS and CDR2 YYNGEE. The V segment lost 3 bases and the J segment 0 bases; nucleotides outside the gene matches: 9. CDR3 length equals 18 residues. CDR3 nucleotides: TGTGCCAGCAGCGCGGGGGATGTAGCGGGGGGCTCCTACAATGAGCAGTTCTTC. Translating it yields CASSAGDVAGGSYNEQFF.

This clone was picked up one time. The chain joins TRBV6-1 to TRBJ2-7; a weak D match, TRBD1 (6 bases). The CDR3 is 14 residues long. CDR1 and CDR2 (germline): MNHNS, SASEGT. V was clipped by 1 base and J by 6 bases, with 13 bases between them. The CDR3 protein is CASSEERDTTEQYF. DNA for the CDR3: TGTGCCAGCAGTGAAGAGAGGGACACAACCGAGCAGTACTTC.

The V and J genes are TRBV11-2 and TRBJ1-1; D is unclear. Trimming left V 3 bases short and J 1 base short, with 9 bases between. Germline CDR1 SGHAT, CDR2 FQNNGV. This CDR3 has 14 amino acids. The CDR3 bases are TGTGCCAGCAGCTTGAGGAAATCGAACACTGAAGCTTTCTTT. This sequence encodes CASSLRKSNTEAFF.

This clone has a single count. The genes are TRBV27 and TRBJ1-1, with D hard to call. The CDR3 consists of 14 residues. The germline gives CDR1 MNHEY, CDR2 SMNVEV (reference sequence). V was clipped by 5 bases and J by 3 bases, with 13 bases between them. The CDR3 DNA reads as TGTGCCAGCAGTCCAACGCAGGTACACACTGAAGCTTTCTTT. This translates into CASSPTQVHTEAFF.

In this sample, this clone turned up a few times. J is TRBJ1-1 and V is TRBV7-9, with D perhaps TRBD1 (6 bases). This CDR3 spans 14 amino acids. V was clipped by 3 bases and J by 6 bases, with 14 bases between them. The germline V gene encodes CDR1 SEHNR and CDR2 FQNEAQ (reference sequence). CDR3 nucleotides: TGTGCCAGCAGCTTGGCGAACAGGGCGGCTGAAGCTTTCTTT. This translates into CASSLANRAAEAFF.

The rearrangement joins TRBV29-1 to TRBJ1-2; 7 nucleotides agree with TRBD1. CDR1 is SQVTM, CDR2 ANQGSEA, per germline. With 6 bases clipped from V and 6 bases from J, the junction kept 10 bases outside the gene matches. This CDR3 spans 13 amino acids. Written as DNA, the CDR3 is TGCAGCGTCGAGGGGGCAGAAAGACATGGCTACACCTTC. Translation gives CSVEGAERHGYTF.

The gene calls are TRBV10-3 and TRBJ1-3, with D unclear. Germline V gene lookup returns CDR1 ENHRY and CDR2 SYGVKD. CDR3 length: 11 residues. V was cut by 8 bases and J by 2 bases, with 4 bases left in between. Here the CDR3 DNA reads TGTGCCATCTATACTGGAAACACCATATATTTT. Translated: CAIYTGNTIYF.

The chain links TRBV5-6 to TRBJ2-7, with D maybe TRBD1 (5 bases). Per germline, CDR1 SGHDT and CDR2 YYEEEE. Trimming cost V 4 bases and J 3 bases, with 14 bases left between them. There are 14 residues in the CDR3. CDR3 DNA sequence: TGTGCCAGCAGCCTTATCTCCAGGGTCTACGAGCAGTACTTC. It codes for CASSLISRVYEQYF.

This chain connects TRBV11-2 to TRBJ1-2; D is unclear. The V gene's germline CDR1 is SGHAT and CDR2 FQNNGV. V was clipped by 2 bases and J by 2 bases, with 3 bases between them. The CDR3 loop spans 12 amino acids. The CDR3 here is CASSLQNYGYTF. CDR3 DNA: TGTGCCAGCAGCTTACAGAACTATGGCTACACCTTC.

The chain links TRBV15 to TRBJ1-5; tentatively, D is TRBD1 (6 bases). The CDR3 totals 14 residues. V lost 0 bases to trimming and J lost 7 bases, with 10 bases between them. The V gene's germline CDR1 is LNHNV and CDR2 YYDKDF (reference sequence). The CDR3: CATSRDQGPQPQHF. CDR3 coding DNA: TGTGCCACCAGCAGAGATCAGGGGCCCCAGCCCCAGCATTTT.